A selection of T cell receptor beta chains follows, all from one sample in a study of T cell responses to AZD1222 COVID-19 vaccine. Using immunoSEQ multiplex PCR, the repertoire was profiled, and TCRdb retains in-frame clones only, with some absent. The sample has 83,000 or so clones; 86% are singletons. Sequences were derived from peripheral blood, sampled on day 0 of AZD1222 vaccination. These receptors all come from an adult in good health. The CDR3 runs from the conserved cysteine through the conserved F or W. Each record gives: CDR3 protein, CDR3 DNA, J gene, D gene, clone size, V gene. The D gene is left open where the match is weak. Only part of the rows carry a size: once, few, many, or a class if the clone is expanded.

cdr3_aa: CATSREGGWETGELFF
cdr3_nt: TGTGCCACCAGCAGAGAGGGGGGATGGGAAACCGGGGAGCTGTTTTTT
j_call: TRBJ2-2
d_call: -
clone_size: -
v_call: TRBV15

cdr3_aa: CAWGPHQPQHF
cdr3_nt: TGTGCCTGGGGTCCCCATCAGCCCCAGCATTTT
j_call: TRBJ1-5
d_call: -
clone_size: -
v_call: TRBV30

cdr3_aa: CASTDRASYTF
cdr3_nt: TGTGCCAGTACAGACAGGGCTTCCTACACCTTC
j_call: TRBJ1-2
d_call: TRBD1
clone_size: once
v_call: TRBV19

cdr3_aa: CASSPRRWGQGDTQYF
cdr3_nt: TGTGCCAGCAGCCCCAGAAGGTGGGGGCAAGGAGATACGCAGTATTTT
j_call: TRBJ2-3
d_call: -
clone_size: -
v_call: TRBV3-1/TRBV3-2

cdr3_aa: CATSDLGRSMSSNEQFF
cdr3_nt: TGTGCCACCAGTGATTTGGGGCGATCAATGAGTTCTAATGAGCAGTTCTTC
j_call: TRBJ2-1
d_call: -
clone_size: -
v_call: TRBV24-1

cdr3_aa: CASSRDRLGTEAFF
cdr3_nt: TGTGCCAGCAGCCGGGACAGGTTAGGGACTGAAGCTTTCTTT
j_call: TRBJ1-1
d_call: TRBD1
clone_size: -
v_call: TRBV6-5

cdr3_aa: CASSSLGTTQYF
cdr3_nt: TGTGCCAGCAGCTCCCTGGGCACGACGCAGTACTTC
j_call: TRBJ2-5
d_call: -
clone_size: -
v_call: TRBV12-3/TRBV12-4

cdr3_aa: CASSIHRGHWKLFF
cdr3_nt: TGTGCCAGTAGTATACACAGGGGGCATTGGAAACTGTTTTTT
j_call: TRBJ1-4
d_call: TRBD1
clone_size: -
v_call: TRBV19

cdr3_aa: CASSLEGVGRGPAEQYF
cdr3_nt: TGTGCCAGCAGCTTAGAGGGGGTGGGAAGGGGTCCAGCCGAGCAGTACTTC
j_call: TRBJ2-7
d_call: -
clone_size: once
v_call: TRBV11-2

cdr3_aa: CASSPRTDTQYF
cdr3_nt: TGTGCCAGCAGCCCCCGCACAGATACGCAGTATTTT
j_call: TRBJ2-3
d_call: -
clone_size: -
v_call: TRBV5-4

cdr3_aa: CASSEDSYGYTF
cdr3_nt: TGTGCCAGCAGCGAAGACAGCTATGGCTACACCTTC
j_call: TRBJ1-2
d_call: -
clone_size: -
v_call: TRBV2

cdr3_aa: CASSPGTGNYGYTF
cdr3_nt: TGCGCCAGCAGCCCCGGGACCGGGAACTATGGCTACACCTTC
j_call: TRBJ1-2
d_call: -
clone_size: -
v_call: TRBV5-1

cdr3_aa: CASSYSGGSYNSPLHF
cdr3_nt: TGTGCCAGCAGTTACTCGGGGGGCTCCTATAATTCACCCCTCCACTTT
j_call: TRBJ1-6
d_call: -
clone_size: -
v_call: TRBV6-5

cdr3_aa: CASTWGQGRDEQYF
cdr3_nt: TGTGCCAGCACCTGGGGGCAGGGTAGGGACGAGCAGTACTTC
j_call: TRBJ2-7
d_call: -
clone_size: -
v_call: TRBV6-5

cdr3_aa: CASSDAGTRGSPLHF
cdr3_nt: TGTGCCAGCAGTGATGCCGGGACTCGGGGTTCACCCCTCCACTTT
j_call: TRBJ1-6
d_call: -
clone_size: -
v_call: TRBV6-6

cdr3_aa: CASSLQLPYEQYF
cdr3_nt: TGTGCCAGCAGTTTACAACTTCCCTACGAGCAGTACTTC
j_call: TRBJ2-7
d_call: -
clone_size: -
v_call: TRBV12-3/TRBV12-4

cdr3_aa: CASSSPGLAHPSNF
cdr3_nt: TGTGCCAGCAGCTCTCCGGGACTAGCTCACCCCAGTAATTTT
j_call: TRBJ2-3
d_call: TRBD2
clone_size: -
v_call: TRBV7-3

cdr3_aa: CASSHSGGVQETQYF
cdr3_nt: TGTGCCAGCAGCCATTCCGGGGGGGTTCAAGAGACCCAGTACTTC
j_call: TRBJ2-5
d_call: TRBD2
clone_size: -
v_call: TRBV3-1/TRBV3-2

cdr3_aa: CASSELGIAGYNEQFF
cdr3_nt: TGTGCCAGCAGTGAACTGGGAATAGCGGGTTACAATGAGCAGTTCTTC
j_call: TRBJ2-1
d_call: TRBD2
clone_size: -
v_call: TRBV6-1

cdr3_aa: CASSKPQRSSYEQYF
cdr3_nt: TGTGCCAGCAGCAAACCCCAGCGAAGCTCCTACGAGCAGTACTTC
j_call: TRBJ2-7
d_call: -
clone_size: -
v_call: TRBV7-9

cdr3_aa: CASSSQTEARAYEQYF
cdr3_nt: TGTGCCAGCAGTTCCCAGACAGAAGCCCGCGCCTACGAGCAGTACTTC
j_call: TRBJ2-7
d_call: -
clone_size: -
v_call: TRBV6-5

cdr3_aa: CSGGRTNEKLFF
cdr3_nt: TGCAGCGGGGGGAGAACTAATGAAAAACTGTTTTTT
j_call: TRBJ1-4
d_call: -
clone_size: -
v_call: TRBV29-1

cdr3_aa: CAWSEGLSNQPQHF
cdr3_nt: TGTGCCTGGAGTGAGGGCCTTAGCAATCAGCCCCAGCATTTT
j_call: TRBJ1-5
d_call: -
clone_size: -
v_call: TRBV30

cdr3_aa: CASSTSPGTGNEQYF
cdr3_nt: TGCGCCAGCAGCACTAGCCCAGGGACAGGGAACGAGCAGTACTTC
j_call: TRBJ2-7
d_call: TRBD1
clone_size: -
v_call: TRBV5-1

cdr3_aa: CASSLVGGVSYNEQFF
cdr3_nt: TGTGCCAGCAGCTTAGTTGGCGGCGTATCCTACAATGAGCAGTTCTTC
j_call: TRBJ2-1
d_call: -
clone_size: medium-sized
v_call: TRBV7-3

cdr3_aa: CSVEDEREGRYEQYF
cdr3_nt: TGCAGCGTCGAGGATGAGCGGGAGGGAAGGTACGAGCAGTACTTC
j_call: TRBJ2-7
d_call: TRBD2
clone_size: -
v_call: TRBV29-1

cdr3_aa: CAWSPLGAEKLFF
cdr3_nt: TGTGCCTGGAGCCCTTTAGGGGCTGAAAAACTGTTTTTT
j_call: TRBJ1-4
d_call: -
clone_size: -
v_call: TRBV30

cdr3_aa: CASSGSSGGADTQYF
cdr3_nt: TGTGCCAGCAGTGGATCTAGCGGTGGGGCGGATACGCAGTATTTT
j_call: TRBJ2-3
d_call: TRBD2
clone_size: -
v_call: TRBV2

cdr3_aa: CASSYQASGGAYTQYF
cdr3_nt: TGTGCCAGCAGTTACCAGGCTAGCGGGGGGGCATATACGCAGTATTTT
j_call: TRBJ2-3
d_call: TRBD2
clone_size: -
v_call: TRBV6-6

cdr3_aa: CASSLRRSTDTQYF
cdr3_nt: TGTGCCAGCAGCTTAAGGCGCAGCACAGATACGCAGTATTTT
j_call: TRBJ2-3
d_call: -
clone_size: -
v_call: TRBV7-2

cdr3_aa: CASAAQTLDGYTF
cdr3_nt: TGTGCCAGCGCCGCCCAGACCCTTGATGGCTACACCTTC
j_call: TRBJ1-2
d_call: -
clone_size: -
v_call: TRBV6-5

cdr3_aa: CASSQGSNRGFQPQHF
cdr3_nt: TGTGCCAGCAGCCAAGGTTCAAACAGGGGGTTTCAGCCCCAGCATTTT
j_call: TRBJ1-5
d_call: TRBD1
clone_size: -
v_call: TRBV3-1/TRBV3-2

cdr3_aa: CASSLARGTEAFF
cdr3_nt: TGTGCCAGCAGTTTGGCAAGGGGTACTGAAGCTTTCTTT
j_call: TRBJ1-1
d_call: -
clone_size: -
v_call: TRBV12-3/TRBV12-4

cdr3_aa: CASSPGLGNTIYF
cdr3_nt: TGTGCCAGCAGTCCCGGGTTGGGAAACACCATATATTTT
j_call: TRBJ1-3
d_call: -
clone_size: -
v_call: TRBV6-5

cdr3_aa: CAWRGGLHGYTF
cdr3_nt: TGTGCCTGGAGGGGGGGGCTTCATGGCTACACCTTC
j_call: TRBJ1-2
d_call: -
clone_size: -
v_call: TRBV30

cdr3_aa: CASSYRSPRRVDTQYF
cdr3_nt: TGTGCCAGCAGCTATAGAAGCCCCAGGAGGGTAGATACGCAGTATTTT
j_call: TRBJ2-3
d_call: -
clone_size: -
v_call: TRBV7-2

cdr3_aa: CAISESIGARSNQPQHF
cdr3_nt: TGTGCCATCAGTGAGTCGATTGGGGCTCGGAGCAATCAGCCCCAGCATTTT
j_call: TRBJ1-5
d_call: -
clone_size: -
v_call: TRBV10-3

cdr3_aa: CASSPPAQGPTGELFF
cdr3_nt: TGTGCCAGCTCACCACCGGCTCAGGGACCAACCGGGGAGCTGTTTTTT
j_call: TRBJ2-2
d_call: -
clone_size: -
v_call: TRBV18

cdr3_aa: CATSRVAGGGRGYEQYF
cdr3_nt: TGTGCCACCAGCAGAGTGGCAGGCGGGGGCCGGGGCTACGAGCAGTACTTC
j_call: TRBJ2-7
d_call: -
clone_size: few
v_call: TRBV15

cdr3_aa: CASSPSPVPTGELFF
cdr3_nt: TGTGCCAGCAGCCCATCTCCGGTTCCGACCGGGGAGCTGTTTTTT
j_call: TRBJ2-2
d_call: -
clone_size: once
v_call: TRBV3-1/TRBV3-2

cdr3_aa: CASSQEERSETRGWVEKLFF
cdr3_nt: TGCGCCAGCAGCCAAGAAGAAAGAAGTGAGACCAGGGGGTGGGTTGAAAAACTGTTTTTT
j_call: TRBJ1-4
d_call: TRBD1
clone_size: few
v_call: TRBV4-1

cdr3_aa: CASSQAASNTDTQYF
cdr3_nt: TGTGCCAGCAGCCAAGCGGCGTCGAACACAGATACGCAGTATTTT
j_call: TRBJ2-3
d_call: -
clone_size: -
v_call: TRBV4-2

cdr3_aa: CASSGGVSYEQYF
cdr3_nt: TGTGCCAGCAGCGGCGGGGTCTCCTACGAGCAGTACTTC
j_call: TRBJ2-7
d_call: -
clone_size: -
v_call: TRBV9

cdr3_aa: CASSSTGRYGYTF
cdr3_nt: TGTGCCAGCAGTTCTACAGGGCGCTATGGCTACACCTTC
j_call: TRBJ1-2
d_call: -
clone_size: -
v_call: TRBV28

cdr3_aa: CASSSSRGTSNEQFF
cdr3_nt: TGTGCCAGCAGTTCGAGCAGGGGGACATCTAATGAGCAGTTCTTC
j_call: TRBJ2-1
d_call: TRBD1
clone_size: -
v_call: TRBV27

cdr3_aa: CASSLSLDRGEKLFF
cdr3_nt: TGCGCCAGCAGCTTGTCCCTGGACAGGGGTGAAAAACTGTTTTTT
j_call: TRBJ1-4
d_call: TRBD1
clone_size: -
v_call: TRBV5-1

cdr3_aa: CSARDPALLLF
cdr3_nt: TGCAGTGCTAGAGACCCCGCGCTCCTGCTCTTT
j_call: TRBJ1-1
d_call: -
clone_size: -
v_call: TRBV20-1

cdr3_aa: CASSPQGNQPQHF
cdr3_nt: TGTGCCAGTAGTCCACAGGGAAATCAGCCCCAGCATTTT
j_call: TRBJ1-5
d_call: -
clone_size: -
v_call: TRBV19

cdr3_aa: CASSIGFNYEQYF
cdr3_nt: TGTGCCAGTAGTATTGGTTTTAACTACGAGCAGTACTTC
j_call: TRBJ2-7
d_call: -
clone_size: -
v_call: TRBV19

cdr3_aa: CASSPGQVTGELFF
cdr3_nt: TGTGCCAGCAGCCCGGGACAGGTCACCGGGGAGCTGTTTTTT
j_call: TRBJ2-2
d_call: TRBD1
clone_size: -
v_call: TRBV7-2

cdr3_aa: CASSLRMNTEAFF
cdr3_nt: TGTGCCAGCAGCTTAAGGATGAACACTGAAGCTTTCTTT
j_call: TRBJ1-1
d_call: -
clone_size: -
v_call: TRBV7-2

cdr3_aa: CASSPDGGQAGYNEQFF
cdr3_nt: TGTGCCAGCAGCCCTGATGGGGGGCAAGCGGGGTACAATGAGCAGTTCTTC
j_call: TRBJ2-1
d_call: -
clone_size: once
v_call: TRBV7-8

cdr3_aa: CASSKGGTYEQYF
cdr3_nt: TGTGCCAGCAGTAAGGGGGGGACCTACGAGCAGTACTTC
j_call: TRBJ2-7
d_call: -
clone_size: -
v_call: TRBV28

cdr3_aa: CASSIPGRSNYGYTF
cdr3_nt: TGTGCCAGTAGTATCCCCGGGAGGAGTAACTATGGCTACACCTTC
j_call: TRBJ1-2
d_call: -
clone_size: -
v_call: TRBV19

cdr3_aa: CASSIHRGMNTEAFF
cdr3_nt: TGTGCCAGTAGTATCCACAGGGGGATGAACACTGAAGCTTTCTTT
j_call: TRBJ1-1
d_call: TRBD1
clone_size: -
v_call: TRBV19

cdr3_aa: CASGSTSTYEQYF
cdr3_nt: TGTGCCAGCGGGTCGACCAGTACCTACGAGCAGTACTTC
j_call: TRBJ2-7
d_call: -
clone_size: -
v_call: TRBV28

cdr3_aa: CASSPGGGNEQFF
cdr3_nt: TGTGCCAGCAGCCCAGGAGGGGGCAATGAGCAGTTCTTC
j_call: TRBJ2-1
d_call: -
clone_size: -
v_call: TRBV11-2

cdr3_aa: CASSVAVTADNEQFF
cdr3_nt: TGTGCCAGCAGCGTAGCCGTAACTGCCGACAATGAGCAGTTCTTC
j_call: TRBJ2-1
d_call: -
clone_size: -
v_call: TRBV9

cdr3_aa: CASIGRTQGAYNEQFF
cdr3_nt: TGTGCCAGCATCGGGAGGACCCAAGGGGCGTACAATGAGCAGTTCTTC
j_call: TRBJ2-1
d_call: TRBD2
clone_size: -
v_call: TRBV11-1

cdr3_aa: CASSASDRNTEAFF
cdr3_nt: TGCGCCAGCAGTGCGTCAGACAGGAACACTGAAGCTTTCTTT
j_call: TRBJ1-1
d_call: -
clone_size: once
v_call: TRBV10-2